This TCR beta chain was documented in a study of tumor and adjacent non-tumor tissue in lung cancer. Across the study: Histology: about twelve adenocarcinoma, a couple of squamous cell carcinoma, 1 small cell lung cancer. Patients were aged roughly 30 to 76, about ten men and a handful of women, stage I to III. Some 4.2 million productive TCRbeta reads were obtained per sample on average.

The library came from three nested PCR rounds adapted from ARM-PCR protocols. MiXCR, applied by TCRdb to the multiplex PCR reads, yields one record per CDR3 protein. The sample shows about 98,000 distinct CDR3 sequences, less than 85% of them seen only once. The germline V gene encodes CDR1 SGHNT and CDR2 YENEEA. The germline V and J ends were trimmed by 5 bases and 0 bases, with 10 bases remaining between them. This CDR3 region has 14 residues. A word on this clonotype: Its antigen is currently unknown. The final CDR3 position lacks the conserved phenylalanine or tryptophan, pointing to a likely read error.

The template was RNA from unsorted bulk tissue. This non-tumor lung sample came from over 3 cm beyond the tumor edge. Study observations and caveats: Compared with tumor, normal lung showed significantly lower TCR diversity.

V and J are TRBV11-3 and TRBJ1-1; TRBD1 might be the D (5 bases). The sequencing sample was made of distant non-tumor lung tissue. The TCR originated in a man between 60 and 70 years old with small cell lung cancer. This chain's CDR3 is CASSMRGMNTEAFY. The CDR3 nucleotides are TGTGCCAGCAGCATGCGGGGGATGAACACTGAAGCTTTCTAT.